This T cell receptor (beta chain) is drawn from a study of graft-versus-host responses after intestinal transplantation. For the study at large: Every recipient had anti-thymocyte globulin induction and approximately three years of tacrolimus plus steroids.

For this clone: Its antigen is as yet unknown.

The repertoire was sequenced with immunoSEQ multiplex PCR; TCRdb's copy has only in-frame clones and lacks some. The sample holds 100,000 to 110,000 clones, more than 85% seen once. The specimen comprised unstimulated CD4+ T cells sorted from spleen or lymph node cells, sampled before transplant. The sequence came from a human donor who was the organ donor for an intestinal transplant.

CDR3 sequence: CASSKQTTQETQYF. CDR3 nucleotide sequence: TGTGCCAGCAGCAAACAGACCACTCAAGAGACCCAGTACTTC. The chain joins TRBV21-1 to TRBJ2-5. TRBV21-1 has pseudogene status. This CDR3 comprises 14 residues.